The 10 T cell receptor beta chains in this list originate from one sample, sequenced in a study of lymphopenia after photon versus proton radiotherapy. The method was immunoSEQ multiplex PCR; TCRdb's version includes in-frame clones alone and lacks a portion of them. The profile shows fewer than 25,000 clones, around 90% of them singletons. The sequencing used peripheral blood, collected from a patient treated with proton-based radiotherapy. These TCRs come from a woman between 70 and 85 years old with pancreatic cancer. Some clones in this sample may be carry-over from other donors' samples.

This clone came up once. The chain is built from TRBV7-2 and TRBJ1-6; D gene ambiguous. CDR1 and CDR2 (germline): SGHTA, FQGNSA. Deletions cut 1 base from V and 0 bases from J, with 1 base between. The CDR3 sequence is 14 residues long. The DNA for the CDR3 is TGTGCCAGCAGCTTAGGCTCCTATAATTCACCCCTCCACTTT. This gives the protein CASSLGSYNSPLHF.

This chain joins TRBV6-6 and TRBJ2-2; the D call may be TRBD1 or TRBD2 (5 bases each). Germline V gene lookup returns CDR1 MNHNY and CDR2 SVGAGI (reference sequence). The CDR3 extends over 15 amino acids. Deletions cut 2 bases from V and 4 bases from J, with 11 bases between. CDR3 amino acids: CASSYKPRGTGELFF. The CDR3 bases are TGTGCCAGCAGTTACAAGCCGAGGGGCACCGGGGAGCTGTTTTTT.

The chain carries TRBV5-4 and TRBJ2-5; D may correspond to TRBD1 or TRBD2 (5 bases each). Germline V gene sequence: CDR1 SGHNT, CDR2 YYREEE (reference sequence). The V and J ends lost 0 bases and 5 bases respectively, with 8 bases between them. The CDR3 totals 13 residues. CDR3 nucleotides: TGTGCCAGCAGCTTGGTAGGGGAGGAGACCCAGTACTTC. As protein: CASSLVGEETQYF.

The CDR3 nucleotides are TGCGCCAGCAGCTCGGGCGGTAGCGGTTACAATGAGCAGTTCTTC. Its translation is CASSSGGSGYNEQFF. V usage is TRBV5-1 and J usage is TRBJ2-1; TRBD2 might be the D (6 bases). CDR1 is SGHRS and CDR2 is YFSETQ in the germline V gene. Trimming removed 3 bases from V and 4 bases from J, with 14 bases in between. This CDR3 spans 15 amino acids.

J is TRBJ2-1 and V is TRBV27; 8 bases fit TRBD2. Per germline, CDR1 MNHEY and CDR2 SMNVEV (reference sequence). V gave up 1 base and J gave up 7 bases; unmatched junction bases: 6. The CDR3 contains 15 residues. The CDR3 nucleotides read TGTGCCAGCAGTTTATATGGGACTAGTACGAATGAGCAGTTCTTC. Translation: CASSLYGTSTNEQFF.

The chain combines TRBV5-4 with TRBJ1-6; no clear D. Per germline, CDR1 SGHNT and CDR2 YYREEE (reference sequence). This CDR3 contains 17 residues. Trimming removed 0 bases at V and 2 bases at J, with 12 bases between. This chain's CDR3 is CASSLGAQRTYNSPLHF. The CDR3 DNA reads as TGTGCCAGCAGCTTGGGGGCCCAAAGGACCTATAATTCACCCCTCCACTTT.

The V and J genes are TRBV27 and TRBJ2-7; 7 nucleotides align to TRBD1. Germline CDR1 is MNHEY and CDR2 is SMNVEV (reference sequence). The CDR3 has 13 amino acids. Trimming cost V 4 bases and J 0 bases; bases outside gene matches: 0. CDR3 in DNA: TGTGCCAGCAGTTGGGACAGCTCCTACGAGCAGTACTTC. Protein product: CASSWDSSYEQYF.

In this sample, this clone turned up a few times. This chain joins TRBV6-1 and TRBJ1-4; unclear D gene. V lost 0 bases and J 5 bases, leaving 7 bases between the germline ends. The CDR3 extends over 14 amino acids. From germline, CDR1 is MNHNS and CDR2 SASEGT. The CDR3 spells CASSEAVLNEKLFF. As DNA, the CDR3 is TGTGCCAGCAGTGAAGCGGTTTTAAATGAAAAACTGTTTTTT.

This chain uses TRBV18 with TRBJ2-1, with D tentatively TRBD1 (6 bases). Looked up from germline, CDR1 is KGHSH and CDR2 is LQKENI. This CDR3 spans 13 amino acids. The germline V and J ends were trimmed by 5 bases and 10 bases, with 15 bases remaining between them. This chain's CDR3 is CASSTRQDGEQFF. The CDR3 region has the DNA TGTGCCAGCTCAACTCGACAGGATGGCGAGCAGTTCTTC.

Only one count was recorded for this clone. V is TRBV14 and J is TRBJ2-7, with TRBD1 identical over 11 bases. Germline trimming cut 4 bases from V and 0 bases from J; bases unmatched to any gene: 5. Germline CDR1 reads SGHDN; CDR2 reads FVKESK. This CDR3 has 16 residues. CDR3 nucleotide sequence: TGTGCCAGCAGCCGAGGGGGGACAGGGGGCTCCTACGAGCAGTACTTC. Its protein is CASSRGGTGGSYEQYF.